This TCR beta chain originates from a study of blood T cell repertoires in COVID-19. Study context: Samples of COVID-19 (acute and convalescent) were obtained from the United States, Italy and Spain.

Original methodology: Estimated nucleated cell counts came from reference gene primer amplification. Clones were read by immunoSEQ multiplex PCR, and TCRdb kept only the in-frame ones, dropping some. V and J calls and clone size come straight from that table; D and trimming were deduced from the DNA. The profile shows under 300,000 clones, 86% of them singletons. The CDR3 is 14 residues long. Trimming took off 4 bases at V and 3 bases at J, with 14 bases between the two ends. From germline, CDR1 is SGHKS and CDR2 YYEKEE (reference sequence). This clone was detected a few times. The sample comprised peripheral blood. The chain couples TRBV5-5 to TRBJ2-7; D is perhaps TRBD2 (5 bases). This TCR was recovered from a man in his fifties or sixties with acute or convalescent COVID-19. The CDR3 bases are TGTGCCAGCAGCGCTACCAACGCGGGCTACGAGCAGTACTTC. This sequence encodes CASSATNAGYEQYF.